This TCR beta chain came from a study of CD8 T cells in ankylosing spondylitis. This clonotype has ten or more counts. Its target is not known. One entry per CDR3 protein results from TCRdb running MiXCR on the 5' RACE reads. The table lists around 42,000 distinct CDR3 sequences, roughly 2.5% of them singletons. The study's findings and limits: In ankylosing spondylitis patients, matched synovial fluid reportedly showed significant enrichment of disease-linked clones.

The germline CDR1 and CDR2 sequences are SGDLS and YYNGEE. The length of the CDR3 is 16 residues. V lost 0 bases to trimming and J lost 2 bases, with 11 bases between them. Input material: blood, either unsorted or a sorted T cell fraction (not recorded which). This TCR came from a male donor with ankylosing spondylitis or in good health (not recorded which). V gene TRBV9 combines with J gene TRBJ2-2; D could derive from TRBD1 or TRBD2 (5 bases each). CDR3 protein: CASSVGGGINTGELFF. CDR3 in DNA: TGTGCCAGCAGCGTAGGTGGGGGTATTAACACCGGGGAGCTGTTTTTT.